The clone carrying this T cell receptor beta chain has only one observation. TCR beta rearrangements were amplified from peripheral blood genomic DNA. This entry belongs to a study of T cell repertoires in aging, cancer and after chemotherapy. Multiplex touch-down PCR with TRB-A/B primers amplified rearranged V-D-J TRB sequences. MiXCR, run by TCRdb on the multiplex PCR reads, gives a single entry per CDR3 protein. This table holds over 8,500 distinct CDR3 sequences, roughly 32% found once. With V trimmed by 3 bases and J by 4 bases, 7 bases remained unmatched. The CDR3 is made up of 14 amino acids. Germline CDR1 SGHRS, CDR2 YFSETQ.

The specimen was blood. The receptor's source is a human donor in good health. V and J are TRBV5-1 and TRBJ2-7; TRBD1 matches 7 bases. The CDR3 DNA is TGCGCCAGCAGCTCCCGACAGGGCGGGTACGAGCAGTACTTC. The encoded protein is CASSSRQGGYEQYF.